The subject of this entry is one T cell receptor (beta chain). What it recognizes is unknown. At one of its ends the junction is not consistent with the germline gene, which may arise from a read error. This record comes from a study of CD8+CD57+ T cells in acquired aplastic anemia. Study-level results: Patients shared twenty-nine CD8+ CDR3 sequences with controls. In CD8+ cells, Simpson's diversity showed no significant difference between patients and controls.

By flow cytometry, patients selected for sequencing had shown an expansion of CD8+CD57+ cells. No therapy had been given to the patients at the time of blood sampling. TCR beta VDJ and CDR3 profiles were obtained from a genomic DNA template. In TCRdb, the reads were re-called with MiXCR into one record per CDR3 protein. The sample holds approximately 160,000 distinct CDR3 sequences, roughly 45% seen once. Germline V CDR1 and CDR2: WNHNN, SYGVQD (reference sequence). CDR3 length equals 15 residues. This clonotype was obtained from a human donor with aplastic anemia. The sequencing input was sorted CD4+, CD8+, or CD8+CD57+ T cells (not recorded which) from PBMCs. The chain has TRBV10-1 and TRBJ2-2, with a tentative D call TRBD2 (5 bases). The CDR3 nucleotides read TGTGCCAGCAGCCCCCCCGGGCGGAACACCGGGGAGCTGCTTTTT. It translates to CASSPPGRNTGELLF.